This is a list of T cell receptor beta chains from one sample in a study of vaccination effects on CD4 cells after COVID-19. No antigen is known for these receptors. Clones were sequenced by immunoSEQ multiplex PCR, and TCRdb holds only the in-frame ones, with some missing. The data show some 30,000 clones, roughly 80% seen once. The sequencing used CD4+ T cells from PBMCs cultured with SARS-CoV-2 spike peptides, collected after COVID-19 vaccination. Every receptor here comes from a human donor who received a COVID-19 vaccine. Some clones in this sample may be carry-over from other donors' samples. The CDR3 runs from the conserved cysteine through the conserved F or W. D genes are given only for firm matches. Clone size is stated in some rows and not others, as once, few, many or a class when expanded.

once	-	TRBV30	TRBJ1-1	CASNSYTEAFF	TGTGCCTCGAACTCATACACTGAAGCTTTCTTT
-	-	TRBV27	TRBJ1-2	CASSSTGLGGYTF	TGTGCCAGCAGTTCGACAGGTTTGGGTGGCTACACCTTC
-	-	TRBV5-1	TRBJ2-5	CASSLVPGEETQYF	TGCGCCAGCAGCTTGGTACCAGGGGAAGAGACCCAGTACTTC
-	TRBD1	TRBV5-1	TRBJ1-1	CASSDRERNTEAFF	TGCGCCAGCAGCGACAGGGAGAGGAACACTGAAGCTTTCTTT
-	-	TRBV2	TRBJ2-5	CASTGRGRETQYF	TGTGCCAGCACCGGTCGGGGAAGGGAGACCCAGTACTTC
once	TRBD2	TRBV7-2	TRBJ2-2	CASSFDGRAPGELFF	TGTGCCAGCAGCTTTGACGGGAGGGCCCCCGGGGAGCTGTTTTTT
-	-	TRBV30	TRBJ1-5	CAWSPTRRGRSNQPQHF	TGTGCCTGGAGTCCGACTCGTCGAGGGCGCAGCAATCAGCCCCAGCATTTT
-	-	TRBV18	TRBJ1-5	CASSPMENRNQPQHF	TGTGCCAGCTCACCTATGGAAAATAGGAATCAGCCCCAGCATTTT
-	-	TRBV6-5	TRBJ2-5	CASRSAGFAETQYF	TGTGCCAGCAGGTCTGCGGGTTTCGCGGAGACCCAGTACTTC
-	-	TRBV6-5	TRBJ2-3	CASSHEGQRGDTQYF	TGTGCCAGCAGTCATGAAGGACAGCGAGGAGATACGCAGTATTTT
-	TRBD2	TRBV7-3	TRBJ2-1	CASSLGGGLYNEQFF	TGTGCCAGCAGCTTGGGCGGGGGGCTTTACAATGAGCAGTTCTTC
-	-	TRBV3-1/TRBV3-2	TRBJ2-1	CASSQDTREQFF	TGTGCCAGCAGCCAAGATACGAGGGAGCAGTTCTTC
-	-	TRBV12-3/TRBV12-4	TRBJ2-6	CASSLPGANVLTF	TGTGCCAGCAGTTTGCCTGGGGCCAACGTCCTGACTTTC
few	-	TRBV4-1	TRBJ1-5	CASSQDRGRNNQPQHF	TGCGCCAGCAGCCAAGATCGTGGGAGAAACAATCAGCCCCAGCATTTT
-	TRBD1	TRBV6-5	TRBJ2-1	CASSYGLGTGDNEQFF	TGTGCCAGCAGTTACGGATTAGGGACAGGGGATAATGAGCAGTTCTTC
-	TRBD1	TRBV5-1	TRBJ1-1	CASSLLGDSSITEAFF	TGCGCCAGCAGCTTGTTGGGGGACAGTAGTATCACTGAAGCTTTCTTT
once	-	TRBV18	TRBJ1-4	CASSLNEKLFF	TGTGCCAGCTCACTTAATGAAAAACTGTTTTTT
-	TRBD1	TRBV5-4	TRBJ1-2	CASSLVTGGAAGYTF	TGTGCCAGCAGCTTGGTAACAGGGGGCGCAGCTGGCTACACCTTC
few	TRBD2	TRBV29-1	TRBJ2-5	CSVEGLAIQETQYF	TGCAGCGTTGAAGGACTAGCGATACAAGAGACCCAGTACTTC
few	-	TRBV11-2	TRBJ1-1	CASSLVRGVTEAFF	TGTGCCAGCAGCTTAGTCCGGGGGGTTACTGAAGCTTTCTTT
-	TRBD2	TRBV19	TRBJ2-3	CASRPSGVAGTQYF	TGTGCCAGTAGGCCTAGCGGGGTGGCCGGTACGCAGTATTTT
-	TRBD1	TRBV7-9	TRBJ2-1	CASSQGQGPYNEQFF	TGTGCCAGCAGCCAGGGACAGGGACCCTACAATGAGCAGTTCTTC
-	TRBD2	TRBV7-3	TRBJ2-2	CASSLQPGGGELFF	TGTGCCAGCAGCCTTCAGCCGGGGGGCGGGGAGCTGTTTTTT
-	-	TRBV6-4	TRBJ1-4	CASSDTKGISATNEKLFF	TGTGCCAGCAGTGACACAAAGGGGATCAGTGCAACTAATGAAAAACTGTTTTTT
-	-	TRBV30	TRBJ1-5	CAWSGSSNQPQHF	TGTGCCTGGAGTGGGTCTAGCAATCAGCCCCAGCATTTT
-	-	TRBV5-4	TRBJ1-1	CASSSPGLQTEAFF	TGTGCCAGCAGCTCACCGGGACTTCAAACTGAAGCTTTCTTT
once	-	TRBV4-1	TRBJ1-5	CASSQVVQAGGSNQPQHF	TGCGCCAGCAGCCAAGTAGTGCAGGCAGGAGGTAGCAATCAGCCCCAGCATTTT
-	TRBD2	TRBV18	TRBJ2-2	CASSLVRETSATTGELFF	TGTGCCAGCTCACTTGTGAGGGAAACTAGCGCAACCACCGGGGAGCTGTTTTTT
-	TRBD2	TRBV10-3	TRBJ2-5	CAIKASGGAVLKTQYF	TGTGCCATCAAGGCTAGCGGGGGGGCGGTTTTAAAGACCCAGTACTTC
-	-	TRBV5-6	TRBJ2-1	CASSLRTLEHSYNEQFF	TGTGCCAGCAGCTTGAGGACACTAGAACACTCCTACAATGAGCAGTTCTTC
-	TRBD1	TRBV14	TRBJ1-2	CASSQVQGALAVEDGYTF	TGTGCCAGCAGCCAAGTCCAGGGGGCGTTGGCTGTAGAAGATGGCTACACCTTC
-	TRBD1	TRBV4-3	TRBJ1-5	CASSQEYRGLSNQPQHF	TGCGCCAGCAGCCAAGAATACAGGGGGTTGAGCAATCAGCCCCAGCATTTT
once	-	TRBV5-4	TRBJ2-4	CASSPPGELAKNIQYF	TGTGCCAGCAGCCCTCCCGGCGAGCTAGCCAAAAACATTCAGTACTTC
-	-	TRBV7-9	TRBJ2-3	CASSLSTDTQYF	TGTGCCAGCAGCTTGTCCACAGATACGCAGTATTTT
-	-	TRBV4-2	TRBJ2-5	CASSPGGSSFQETQYF	TGTGCCAGCAGCCCAGGTGGGTCTTCATTCCAAGAGACCCAGTACTTC
-	-	TRBV5-1	TRBJ2-1	CASSSTDSNTNEQFF	TGCGCCAGCAGCTCGACTGACTCGAACACCAATGAGCAGTTCTTC
-	TRBD1	TRBV30	TRBJ1-1	CAWSARLGGSEAFF	TGTGCCTGGAGTGCCCGGTTAGGGGGCTCTGAAGCTTTCTTT
-	-	TRBV19	TRBJ1-4	CASSITPGFRGQTDEKLFF	TGTGCCAGTAGTATTACCCCCGGGTTCAGGGGCCAAACAGATGAAAAACTGTTTTTT
-	-	TRBV6-5	TRBJ2-1	CASSRNNEQFF	TGTGCCAGCAGCCGAAACAATGAGCAGTTCTTC
-	-	TRBV18	TRBJ2-5	CASSPNWGETQYF	TGTGCCAGCTCACCAAATTGGGGAGAGACCCAGTACTTC